These 20 T cell receptor beta chains were all obtained from the same sample, sequenced in a study of blood T cell repertoires in COVID-19. Data came from immunoSEQ multiplex PCR; TCRdb stores just in-frame clones and leaves some out. The repertoire consists of approximately 140,000 clones, with about 80% occurring once and the leading ten covering less than 4.5%. The sequencing input was peripheral blood. The receptor source for this set is a man aged 60-69 years with acute or convalescent COVID-19.

The chain combines TRBV30 with TRBJ1-2; 8 bases are a match to TRBD1. V lost 1 base, J lost 6 bases, and 1 base stayed unmatched. Germline V gene sequence: CDR1 GTSNPN, CDR2 SVGIG (reference sequence). The CDR3 runs 12 residues. CDR3 nucleotide sequence: TGTGCCTGGAGTGCGACAGGGGATGGCTACACCTTC. Residues: CAWSATGDGYTF. The full variable domain, in which reference TRBV30 and TRBJ1-2 provide the parts outside the CDR3, is SQTIHQWPATLVQPVGSPLSLECTVEGTSNPNLYWYRQAAGRGLQLLFYSVGIGQISSEVPQNLSASRPQDRQFILSSKKLLLSDSGFYLCAWSATGDGYTFGSGTRLTVV.

The chain combines TRBV27 with TRBJ2-1, with 11 bases lining up with TRBD2. CDR3 length: 20 residues. CDR1 and CDR2 (germline): MNHEY, SMNVEV (reference sequence). V shed 5 bases, J shed 3 bases, and the junction held 18 bases outside the gene matches. CDR3 region: CASSRAGTSGLLGLYNEQFF. The CDR3 DNA follows: TGTGCCAGCAGTCGAGCCGGGACTAGCGGTCTATTGGGGCTCTACAATGAGCAGTTCTTC.

The chain employs TRBV30 and TRBJ1-2; D remains ambiguous. Germline-derived CDR1 and CDR2 are GTSNPN and SVGIG (reference sequence). The CDR3 extends over 13 amino acids. V was shortened by 7 bases and J by 3 bases, with 15 bases between the two germline ends. CDR3 nucleotide sequence: TGTGCCTCACCTGGGCCGTCCGACTATGGCTACACCTTC. Encoded protein: CASPGPSDYGYTF. Filled out from reference TRBV30 and TRBJ1-2, the complete variable domain reads SQTIHQWPATLVQPVGSPLSLECTVEGTSNPNLYWYRQAAGRGLQLLFYSVGIGQISSEVPQNLSASRPQDRQFILSSKKLLLSDSGFYLCASPGPSDYGYTFGSGTRLTVV.

This chain links TRBV30 with TRBJ2-3; TRBD2 matches at 9 bases. With V trimmed by 0 bases and J by 4 bases, 5 bases remained unmatched. The CDR3 covers 15 residues. CDR1 is GTSNPN and CDR2 is SVGIG in the germline V gene (reference sequence). The CDR3 is CAWSVIAGAADTQYF. The DNA of the CDR3 is TGTGCCTGGAGTGTCATAGCGGGAGCGGCAGATACGCAGTATTTT. The whole variable domain, remainder taken from reference TRBV30 and TRBJ2-3, is SQTIHQWPATLVQPVGSPLSLECTVEGTSNPNLYWYRQAAGRGLQLLFYSVGIGQISSEVPQNLSASRPQDRQFILSSKKLLLSDSGFYLCAWSVIAGAADTQYFGPGTRLTVL.

This chain connects TRBV6-2 or TRBV6-3 to TRBJ1-2; D is undetermined. CDR3 length equals 12 residues. Germline CDR1 and CDR2: MNHEY and SVGEGT. V gave up 4 bases and J gave up 3 bases, with 6 bases separating them. CDR3 sequence reads: CASSSSDYGYTF. As DNA, the CDR3 is TGTGCCAGCAGTTCGAGCGACTATGGCTACACCTTC.

The rearrangement links TRBV29-1 to TRBJ1-1; no definite D call. V was trimmed by 4 bases and J by 4 bases, leaving 7 bases between them. Germline CDR1 is SQVTM and CDR2 is ANQGSEA. This CDR3 comprises 11 residues. The CDR3 protein is CSVGGGTEAFF. The CDR3, as DNA: TGCAGCGTTGGCGGCGGCACTGAAGCTTTCTTT.

This rearrangement joins TRBV3-1 (or the pseudogene TRBV3-2) to TRBJ2-5; TRBD1 might be the D (6 bases). V was trimmed by 8 bases and J by 1 base, leaving 11 bases between them. This CDR3 comprises 13 residues. The germline CDR1 and CDR2 sequences are LGHDT and YNNKEL (reference sequence). The CDR3 here is CASLDSLQETQYF. CDR3 coding DNA: TGTGCCAGCCTGGACAGCCTCCAAGAGACCCAGTACTTC.

This clone is a singleton in its sample. The V and J genes are TRBV15 and TRBJ2-3; 7 bases align to TRBD2. Germline lookup yields CDR1 LNHNV and CDR2 YYDKDF (reference sequence). This CDR3 contains 18 residues. The V segment lost 0 bases and the J segment 7 bases; nucleotides outside the gene matches: 16. The CDR3 sequence is CATSRELRLALKGYTQYF. In nucleotides, the CDR3 is TGTGCCACCAGCAGAGAGTTAAGACTAGCCCTAAAGGGGTATACGCAGTATTTT.

The rearrangement joins TRBV7-9 to TRBJ2-6, with D unresolved. Germline CDR1 SEHNR, CDR2 FQNEAQ (reference sequence). V was shortened by 7 bases and J by 4 bases, with 17 bases between the two germline ends. The CDR3 consists of 16 residues. The CDR3 here is CASIVTEKAGANVLTF. CDR3 nucleotide sequence: TGTGCCAGCATCGTGACGGAGAAGGCAGGGGCCAACGTCCTGACTTTC.

The CDR3 loop reads CASSSRSATNEKLFF. CDR3 coding DNA: TGTGCCAGCAGCTCCAGATCCGCAACTAATGAAAAACTGTTTTTT. The chain combines TRBV7-2 with TRBJ1-4; no firm D call. The germline V and J ends were trimmed by 4 bases and 0 bases, with 9 bases remaining between them. This CDR3 is built from 15 residues. From germline, CDR1 is SGHTA and CDR2 FQGNSA.

The chain carries TRBV28 and TRBJ2-1; possible D gene TRBD2, 6 bases. The length of the CDR3 is 16 residues. Looked up from germline, CDR1 is MDHEN and CDR2 is SYDVKM. Trimming took 6 bases from V and 0 from J, leaving 15 bases between them. For the CDR3, the DNA is TGTGCCAGCAGCCGTCCGGGGGAGAGCTCCTACAATGAGCAGTTCTTC. Its protein product is CASSRPGESSYNEQFF.

The chain links TRBV7-9 to TRBJ1-1; 7 bases agree with TRBD1. With V trimmed by 5 bases and J by 1 base, 10 bases remained unmatched. Germline CDR1 SEHNR, CDR2 FQNEAQ (reference sequence). The CDR3 is made up of 16 amino acids. CDR3 sequence reads: CASSPRQGWGNTEAFF. CDR3 nucleotide sequence: TGTGCCAGCAGCCCCCGACAGGGCTGGGGGAACACTGAAGCTTTCTTT.

V gene TRBV27 combines with J gene TRBJ1-1, with TRBD1 matching 9 bases. This CDR3 contains 16 residues. J lost 4 bases, V lost 5 bases, and 11 bases had no gene match. Germline V gives CDR1 MNHEY, CDR2 SMNVEV (reference sequence). The CDR3, as DNA: TGTGCCAGCAGTCCCCGGGACAGGGTGCTGGGCACTGAAGCTTTCTTT. Its translation: CASSPRDRVLGTEAFF.

The J gene is TRBJ1-1, the V gene TRBV3-1 (or the pseudogene TRBV3-2); D uncertain. The germline gives CDR1 LGHDT, CDR2 YNNKEL (reference sequence). V lost 0 bases and J lost 4, with 6 bases in between. CDR3 size: 13 residues. The CDR3 sequence: CASSQEGITEAFF. As DNA, the CDR3 is TGTGCCAGCAGCCAAGAGGGCATCACTGAAGCTTTCTTT.

The chain links TRBV27 to TRBJ2-1; 10 nucleotides match TRBD1. The CDR3 sequence is 16 residues long. Germline values: CDR1 MNHEY, CDR2 SMNVEV (reference sequence). Trimming removed 8 bases from V and 0 bases from J; junction bases left unmatched: 7. CDR3 amino acids: CASRDRGLNSYNEQFF. CDR3 in DNA: TGTGCCAGCCGGGACAGGGGACTAAACTCCTACAATGAGCAGTTCTTC.

The gene calls are TRBV9 and TRBJ1-1; tentative D call: TRBD1 (5 bases). The length of the CDR3 is 15 residues. V lost 0 bases to trimming and J lost 1 base, with 10 bases between them. Germline V lookup: CDR1 SGDLS, CDR2 YYNGEE. The CDR3 spells CASSVGGARNTEAFF. CDR3 in DNA: TGTGCCAGCAGCGTAGGTGGGGCGAGGAACACTGAAGCTTTCTTT.

J is TRBJ2-7 and V is TRBV7-2; the match to TRBD2 covers 13 bases. CDR3 length: 17 residues. CDR1 and CDR2 (germline): SGHTA, FQGNSA. V trimming: 4 bases; J trimming: 2 bases; junction bases outside the gene matches: 8. DNA for the CDR3: TGTGCCAGCAGCTCCTGGACTAGCGGGAGTAGGACCTACGAGCAGTACTTC. Protein sequence: CASSSWTSGSRTYEQYF.

This chain links TRBV28 with TRBJ2-5, with D maybe TRBD1 (6 bases). The CDR3 contains 15 residues. The germline CDR1 and CDR2 sequences are MDHEN and SYDVKM. Between the trimmed V and J ends, which lost 6 bases and 5 bases, there was a span of 19 bases. The CDR3: CASSQQGAARETQYF. The CDR3 nucleotides are TGTGCCAGCAGCCAACAGGGCGCGGCGCGGGAGACCCAGTACTTC.

The V and J genes are TRBV14 and TRBJ2-7; possible D gene TRBD1, 6 bases. Trimming took 3 bases from V and 7 from J, leaving 19 bases between them. Per germline, CDR1 SGHDN and CDR2 FVKESK. The CDR3 is made up of 15 amino acids. In nucleotides, the CDR3 is TGTGCCAGCAGCCATAAGGGGATAGGGGGTCGGGAGCAGTACTTC. Protein: CASSHKGIGGREQYF.

The chain links TRBV28 to TRBJ1-6; 11 bases align to TRBD1. The CDR3 length is 15 residues. Germline V gives CDR1 MDHEN, CDR2 SYDVKM. The V segment lost 4 bases and the J segment 9 bases; nucleotides outside the gene matches: 5. The CDR3 here is CASSSGTGGTSPLHF. The DNA for the CDR3 is TGTGCCAGCAGTTCCGGGACAGGGGGAACTTCACCCCTCCACTTT.